These 13 T cell receptor beta chains were sequenced from one sample in a study of CD8 T cells in Susac syndrome. Reverse transcription of about 0.45 to 1 ug RNA was carried out with random hexamers. TCRdb independently ran MiXCR on the immunoSEQ multiplex PCR reads; one entry per CDR3 protein. The repertoire includes fewer than 350,000 distinct CDR3 sequences, roughly 85% of them detected once, and roughly 0.22% sits in the top ten. The sequenced sample was CD8+ T cells from PBMCs. The receptor set was obtained from a human donor with multiple sclerosis.

The J gene is TRBJ1-1, the V gene TRBV10-3; the match to TRBD1 covers 7 bases. The germline gives CDR1 ENHRY, CDR2 SYGVKD. J gave up 5 bases and V 11 bases, and 11 bases lay outside the gene matches. This CDR3 has 13 residues. CDR3 nucleotide sequence: TGTGCCGCTAATCACAGGGGTAGAACTGAAGCTTTCTTT. It encodes CAANHRGRTEAFF.

The chain couples TRBV2 to TRBJ2-5; maybe TRBD2 (6 bases). This CDR3 contains 13 residues. CDR1 SNHLY and CDR2 FYNNEI come from the germline V gene. Trimming shortened V by 5 bases and J by 2 bases, and 9 bases separated the two germline ends. This chain's CDR3 is CASSTGGQETQYF. The DNA of the CDR3 is TGTGCCAGCAGTACCGGAGGGCAAGAGACCCAGTACTTC.

The chain carries TRBV11-2 and TRBJ2-7, with 10 bases lining up with TRBD2. The V and J ends lost 3 bases and 2 bases, in that order; junction bases with no gene match: 16. Germline V gives CDR1 SGHAT, CDR2 FQNNGV. This CDR3 region has 19 residues. The CDR3 nucleotides are TGTGCCAGCAGCTTTGAGTTGATGGCTAGCGGGAGTCGGCCCTACGAGCAGTACTTC. Its translation: CASSFELMASGSRPYEQYF.

The chain combines TRBV28 with TRBJ2-1; 9 bases align to TRBD2. Germline-derived CDR1 and CDR2 are MDHEN and SYDVKM. The V and J ends lost 2 bases and 5 bases, in that order; junction bases with no gene match: 7. The CDR3 extends over 16 amino acids. CDR3 protein: CASSLVAGTSHNEQFF. The CDR3 DNA is TGTGCCAGCAGTTTAGTAGCCGGGACTAGCCACAATGAGCAGTTCTTC.

This clonotype was observed a single time. This chain joins TRBV24-1 and TRBJ2-1, with 12 bases identical to TRBD2. There are 17 residues in the CDR3. Germline assignment: CDR1 KGHDR and CDR2 SFDVKD. The trim removed 5 bases at V and 3 bases at J, leaving 7 bases unmatched. CDR3 bases: TGTGCCACCAGTGCTTTTGGGGGACTAGCGGGCTACAATGAGCAGTTCTTC. Residues: CATSAFGGLAGYNEQFF.

The chain combines TRBV5-1 with TRBJ1-1; TRBD1 is a possible D gene (5 bases). Looked up from germline, CDR1 is SGHRS and CDR2 is YFSETQ. V lost 4 bases to trimming and J lost 1 base, with 14 bases between them. This CDR3 contains 15 residues. CDR3 protein: CASSPSGGPNTEAFF. In DNA form, the CDR3 reads TGCGCCAGCAGCCCATCGGGGGGACCGAACACTGAAGCTTTCTTT.

The rearrangement links TRBV27 to TRBJ2-3; TRBD1 agrees at 7 bases. CDR1 MNHEY and CDR2 SMNVEV come from the germline V gene (reference sequence). The trim removed 3 bases at V and 2 bases at J, leaving 2 bases unmatched. The length of the CDR3 is 14 residues. CDR3: CASSFGQATDTQYF. The CDR3 coding sequence is TGTGCCAGCAGTTTCGGACAGGCCACAGATACGCAGTATTTT.

The J gene is TRBJ1-4, the V gene TRBV6-5; TRBD1 aligns across 7 bases. V gave up 2 bases and J gave up 6 bases; unmatched junction bases: 3. This CDR3 has 14 amino acids. CDR1 is MNHEY and CDR2 is SVGAGI in the germline V gene. For the CDR3, the DNA is TGTGCCAGCAGTTACAGGGGGCAGGATGAAAAACTGTTTTTT. It specifies CASSYRGQDEKLFF.

In this sample, this clonotype turned up once. V usage is TRBV20-1 and J usage is TRBJ2-1, with D possibly TRBD2 on 6 matching bases. V was cut by 0 bases and J by 1 base, with 10 bases left in between. Germline loops: CDR1 DFQATT, CDR2 SNEGSKA (reference sequence). The CDR3 consists of 15 residues. CDR3 sequence reads: CSARDFAGSYNEQFF. The CDR3 nucleotides read TGCAGTGCTAGAGATTTCGCGGGATCCTACAATGAGCAGTTCTTC.

V and J are TRBV27 and TRBJ2-7, with 10 bases identical to TRBD2. The V gene's germline CDR1 is MNHEY and CDR2 SMNVEV (reference sequence). The CDR3 covers 14 residues. The V and J ends lost 6 bases and 7 bases, in that order; junction bases with no gene match: 9. Here the CDR3 reads CASSWTSGVREQYF. The CDR3 DNA follows: TGTGCCAGCAGCTGGACTAGCGGAGTGAGGGAGCAGTACTTC.

The CDR3 nucleotides are TGTGCTACTGGCAGCGGGAGGGTTTCAGATACGCAGTATTTT. Translating it yields CATGSGRVSDTQYF. The chain recombines TRBV9 with TRBJ2-3, with 10 bases matching TRBD2. CDR1 is SGDLS and CDR2 is YYNGEE in the germline V gene. This CDR3 contains 14 residues.

The rearrangement joins TRBV7-8 to TRBJ1-2; possibly TRBD1 for D (6 bases). Looked up from germline, CDR1 is SGHVS and CDR2 is FQNEAQ. V was cut by 6 bases and J by 5 bases, with 16 bases left in between. The CDR3 length is 14 residues. The DNA for the CDR3 is TGTGCCAGCAGAGGGGACACCTTGATTTATGGCTACACCTTC. It specifies CASRGDTLIYGYTF.

This chain connects TRBV4-1 to TRBJ2-7; tentative D call: TRBD1 (6 bases). CDR3 length: 14 residues. Trimming left V 1 base short and J 2 bases short, with 9 bases between. The germline CDR1 and CDR2 sequences are MGHRA and YSYEKL. The CDR3 loop reads CASSQVEGAYEQYF. CDR3 nucleotides: TGCGCCAGCAGCCAAGTTGAGGGGGCCTACGAGCAGTACTTC.